The sequence of this T cell receptor beta chain was determined in a study of T cell responses to AZD1222 COVID-19 vaccine. Overall study context: Doses given second, at about 4 or about 12 weeks, were pooled.

A word on this clone: Its antigen remains unidentified.

Profiling relied on immunoSEQ multiplex PCR, and the TCRdb table lists in-frame clones only, not all of them. The sample has 150,000 to 180,000 clones; around 90% are singletons. Looked up from germline, CDR1 is MDHEN and CDR2 is SYDVKM. The CDR3 is 13 amino acids. Trimming cost V 3 bases and J 1 base, with 6 bases left between them. Study-wide results and limits: There were repertoire samples only from the period after the peak T cell response.

The material was peripheral blood, obtained on day 0 of AZD1222 vaccination. The sequence was obtained from an adult in good health. This sequence joins TRBV28 and TRBJ1-2, with D unclear. CDR3 nucleotide sequence: TGTGCCAGCAGTTTTGGGATTAACTATGGCTACACCTTC. Amino acid sequence: CASSFGINYGYTF.